This is a list of T cell receptor beta chains from one sample in a study of regulatory T cells in long-lasting Graves disease. MiXCR, run by TCRdb on the multiplex PCR reads, gives a single entry per CDR3 protein. Among around 400,000 distinct CDR3 sequences listed, around 15% were seen once. The material was peripheral blood mononuclear cells (PBMCs), obtained at new diagnosis, from a patient treated with antithyroid drugs. Source of these receptors: a female donor with Graves disease. Each CDR3 is given with its conserved first and last residue. The order of the fields is V gene, clone size, J gene, CDR3 protein. Where a row states a size, it is once, few, many or the class of an expanded clone; other rows omit it.

>TRBV6-1|many|TRBJ1-2
CASSEEIVQPHYGYTF
>TRBV29-1|few|TRBJ1-1
CSVGQGDTEAFF
>TRBV12-3/TRBV12-4|NA|TRBJ1-5
CASSRTGGLGQPQHF
>TRBV7-8|many|TRBJ2-7
CASSLGPIYEQYF
>TRBV6-1|NA|TRBJ2-7
CASSSTTGTYEQYF
>TRBV12-5|many|TRBJ1-1
CASAQRAENTEAFF
>TRBV7-7|many|TRBJ2-2
CASSLGVLYANTGELFF
>TRBV7-2|many|TRBJ2-3
CASSSRDTQYF
>TRBV2|many|TRBJ1-2
CASSESPAWTYGYTF
>TRBV10-1|NA|TRBJ2-5
CASSESFGGPEETQYF
>TRBV11-2|many|TRBJ2-3
CASSLDGGATDTQYF
>TRBV7-9|few|TRBJ1-2
CASSHPLEGYTF
>TRBV19|few|TRBJ2-3
CASSTTTSTDTQYF
>TRBV12-3/TRBV12-4|many|TRBJ1-6
CASSSDRGNSPLHF
>TRBV5-1|few|TRBJ2-2
CASSLGGVTGELFF
>TRBV6-2/TRBV6-3|many|TRBJ2-7
CASTPQTGQYSYEQYF
>TRBV12-5|few|TRBJ2-5
CASGLGGQETQYF
>TRBV20-1|NA|TRBJ2-3
CSAPELAGGTDTQYF
>TRBV10-3|few|TRBJ1-1
CACRQGDTEAFF
>TRBV18|few|TRBJ2-1
CASSRQESNEQFF